The 22 T cell receptor beta chains in this list originate from one sample, sequenced in a study of siplizumab effects on memory and regulatory T cells. The assay was immunoSEQ multiplex PCR, and TCRdb's table has in-frame clones only and misses some. Seen here are roughly 50,000 clones, about 97% observed once, and the top ten hold over 0.6%. The sequenced sample consisted of naive CD4+ T cells sorted from blood. The receptors shown here come from a human donor in good health.

V is TRBV6-5 and J is TRBJ1-2, with D perhaps matching TRBD1 (5 bases). The CDR3 spans 13 residues. V was cut by 5 bases and J by 6 bases, with 13 bases left in between. Germline V lookup: CDR1 MNHEY, CDR2 SVGAGI. The CDR3 sequence is CASSRTRLDGYTF. For the CDR3, the DNA is TGTGCCAGCAGTCGGACAAGACTAGATGGCTACACCTTC.

The J gene is TRBJ2-3, the V gene TRBV19, with 8 bases that match TRBD2. The ends lost 8 bases at V and 5 bases at J; junction bases unmatched: 9. CDR3 length: 14 amino acids. Looked up from germline, CDR1 is LNHDA and CDR2 is SQIVND (reference sequence). The CDR3 DNA follows: TGTGCCAGTGGGAAGCGGGAGTCGCGAGATACGCAGTATTTT. Its protein is CASGKRESRDTQYF.

The V call is TRBV7-8, the J call TRBJ2-7; no clear D gene. Trimming cost V 0 bases and J 5 bases, with 2 bases left between them. In germline, CDR1 is SGHVS, CDR2 FQNEAQ. The CDR3 runs to 11 residues. The DNA for the CDR3 is TGTGCCAGCAGCTTAGCCCACGAGCAGTACTTC. Amino acids: CASSLAHEQYF.

This clone appeared a single time. This sequence joins TRBV9 and TRBJ2-2; D call uncertain. V was pared by 0 bases and J by 6 bases, with 9 bases between. The germline CDR1 and CDR2 sequences are SGDLS and YYNGEE. The CDR3 contains 14 residues. In nucleotides, the CDR3 is TGTGCCAGCAGCGTAGAGACTTGGGCCGGGGAGCTGTTTTTT. It translates to CASSVETWAGELFF.

The chain recombines TRBV19 with TRBJ2-1; D possibly matches TRBD1 or TRBD2 (5 bases each). In germline, CDR1 is LNHDA, CDR2 SQIVND (reference sequence). The CDR3 is 14 residues long. Trimming took off 3 bases at V and 8 bases at J, with 14 bases between the two ends. The CDR3 DNA sequence: TGTGCCAGTAGTATCCTCCCGGGGACCTATGAGCAGTTCTTC. Amino acid sequence: CASSILPGTYEQFF.

DNA for the CDR3: TGTGCCAGCAGTAGACTAGCGGGGGCCTACGAGCAGTACTTC. This codes for CASSRLAGAYEQYF. The chain recombines TRBV6-5 with TRBJ2-7; 12 bases fit TRBD2. V was pared by 5 bases and J by 2 bases, with 1 base of the junction left unmatched. The CDR3 has 14 amino acids. Germline CDR1 MNHEY, CDR2 SVGAGI.

The chain is built from TRBV6-1 and TRBJ1-5, with D unclear. Germline V gene data show CDR1 as MNHNS and CDR2 as SASEGT. This CDR3 is built from 14 residues. The V end lost 3 bases, the J end lost 2 bases, and 8 bases lay between the germline ends. CDR3 bases: TGTGCCAGCAGTGATCGGGGTGGCAATCAGCCCCAGCATTTT. This translates into CASSDRGGNQPQHF.

The chain combines TRBV19 with TRBJ2-1; tentative D call: TRBD2 (6 bases). This CDR3 is 17 amino acids long. Per germline, CDR1 LNHDA and CDR2 SQIVND (reference sequence). V was shortened by 6 bases and J by 5 bases, with 23 bases between the two germline ends. CDR3 in DNA: TGTGCCAGTAGCCCCATAGGACCACCCGGGGGACACAATGAGCAGTTCTTC. As protein: CASSPIGPPGGHNEQFF.

V gene TRBV28 combines with J gene TRBJ2-3, with TRBD2 matching 15 bases. Germline CDR1 and CDR2: MDHEN and SYDVKM. The ends lost 8 bases at V and 0 bases at J; junction bases unmatched: 3. This CDR3 is built from 16 residues. CDR3 sequence: CASGTSGRTSTDTQYF. CDR3 sequence (DNA): TGTGCCAGCGGGACTAGCGGGAGGACTAGCACAGATACGCAGTATTTT.

Only one count was recorded for this clone. The CDR3 region is CSVVMGTSYEQYF. The CDR3 DNA is TGCAGCGTTGTCATGGGCACCTCCTACGAGCAGTACTTC. The chain has TRBV29-1 and TRBJ2-7; D remains ambiguous. Trimming shortened V by 4 bases and J by 0 bases, and 10 bases separated the two germline ends. Germline lookup yields CDR1 SQVTM and CDR2 ANQGSEA. This CDR3 has 13 amino acids.

The chain uses TRBV14 and TRBJ2-7; no definite D call. Deletions cut 5 bases from V and 4 bases from J, with 6 bases between. Germline V gene data show CDR1 as SGHDN and CDR2 as FVKESK. This CDR3 spans 11 amino acids. This chain's CDR3 is CASSVRYEQYF. CDR3 sequence (DNA): TGTGCCAGCAGCGTCCGTTACGAGCAGTACTTC.

The chain carries TRBV6-4 and TRBJ2-1, with 9 nucleotides matching TRBD2. The V and J ends lost 1 base and 9 bases, in that order; junction bases with no gene match: 7. Germline V gene lookup returns CDR1 MRHNA and CDR2 SNTAGT. CDR3 length equals 15 residues. CDR3 region: CASSDLSSGKGEQFF. CDR3 DNA: TGTGCCAGCAGTGACTTATCTAGCGGGAAGGGTGAGCAGTTCTTC.

The rearrangement links TRBV7-2 to TRBJ1-5, with a tentative D call TRBD1 (5 bases). Germline V gene data show CDR1 as SGHTA and CDR2 as FQGNSA. The CDR3 totals 15 residues. V was clipped by 5 bases and J by 2 bases, with 13 bases between them. CDR3 coding DNA: TGTGCCAGCAGCAGCTACGGGGGTGGCAATCAGCCCCAGCATTTT. Its translation is CASSSYGGGNQPQHF.

The rearrangement uses TRBV4-3 and TRBJ1-2; 8 nucleotides line up with TRBD1. V lost 0 bases, J lost 7 bases, and 7 bases stayed unmatched. The germline V gene encodes CDR1 LGHNA and CDR2 YSLEER. The CDR3 spans 15 residues. The DNA of the CDR3 is TGCGCCAGCAGCCAAGAAGACAGGGGAAATGGTGGCTACACCTTC. Translating gives CASSQEDRGNGGYTF.

This chain links TRBV6-1 with TRBJ1-2; D is possibly TRBD1 (5 bases). Germline V gene data show CDR1 as MNHNS and CDR2 as SASEGT. V lost 6 bases and J lost 7, with 21 bases in between. The CDR3 is 15 amino acids. The CDR3 loop reads CASRDTWVSVGGYTF. The CDR3 coding sequence is TGTGCCAGCAGGGACACATGGGTCTCGGTTGGTGGCTACACCTTC.

This chain connects TRBV28 to TRBJ1-5; D gene ambiguous. The CDR3 spans 12 residues. CDR1 MDHEN and CDR2 SYDVKM come from the germline V gene. The V end was cut by 5 bases, the J end by 7 bases, with 9 bases between. The CDR3 region has the DNA TGTGCCAGCAGTCCAAGGGTACAGCCCCAGCATTTT. Its protein is CASSPRVQPQHF.

The V and J genes are TRBV7-2 and TRBJ2-7; D is unclear. CDR1 is SGHTA, CDR2 FQGNSA, per germline. V was pared by 1 base and J by 2 bases, with 6 bases between. The CDR3 totals 13 residues. The CDR3 sequence: CASSLERTYEQYF. CDR3 nucleotides: TGTGCCAGCAGCTTAGAAAGAACCTACGAGCAGTACTTC.

Note on this clone: Other DNA sequences in the sample encode the same CDR3. The chain joins TRBV7-9 to TRBJ2-2; 12 bases line up with TRBD2. J lost 4 bases, V lost 7 bases, and 7 bases had no gene match. Germline V CDR1 and CDR2: SEHNR, FQNEAQ (reference sequence). The CDR3 is made up of 16 amino acids. The CDR3, as DNA: TGTGCCAGCAACAACCCTAGCGGGAGGGCCACCGGGGAGCTGTTTTTT. This gives the protein CASNNPSGRATGELFF.

V and J are TRBV19 and TRBJ2-5; tentative D call: TRBD1 (6 bases). Near its end, the DNA agrees better with TRBJ2-7, so the J call may be wrong. The CDR3 runs to 12 residues. The V gene's germline CDR1 is LNHDA and CDR2 SQIVND (reference sequence). This CDR3 reads CASSALGGEQYF. As DNA, the CDR3 is TGTGCCAGTAGTGCCCTAGGGGGCGAGCAGTACTTC.

The J gene is TRBJ2-7, the V gene TRBV7-3, with 14 bases fitting TRBD2. The CDR3 covers 16 residues. The V gene's germline CDR1 is SGHTA and CDR2 FQGTGA. V lost 1 base to trimming and J lost 7 bases; unmatched junction nucleotides: 6. DNA of the CDR3: TGTGCCAGCAGCTTAATCGGGACTAGCGGGAGCGGGGAGCAGTACTTC. Amino acid sequence: CASSLIGTSGSGEQYF.

CDR3 bases: TGCGCCAGCAGCAATGGACAGGGGGCGTACGAGCAGTACTTC. As protein: CASSNGQGAYEQYF. The chain carries TRBV5-1 and TRBJ2-7; 11 nucleotides agree with TRBD1. Germline V gene data show CDR1 as SGHRS and CDR2 as YFSETQ. J gave up 4 bases and V 4 bases, and 4 bases lay outside the gene matches. The CDR3 runs 14 residues.

The chain is built from TRBV23-1 and TRBJ2-3; no clear D gene. TRBV23-1 is annotated as an ORF whose role is uncertain. V lost 3 bases and J 5 bases, leaving 9 bases between the germline ends. The CDR3 is 13 residues long. The CDR3 region has the DNA TGCGCCAGCAGTCACCCCTTTAAAGATACGCAGTATTTT. Its translation is CASSHPFKDTQYF.